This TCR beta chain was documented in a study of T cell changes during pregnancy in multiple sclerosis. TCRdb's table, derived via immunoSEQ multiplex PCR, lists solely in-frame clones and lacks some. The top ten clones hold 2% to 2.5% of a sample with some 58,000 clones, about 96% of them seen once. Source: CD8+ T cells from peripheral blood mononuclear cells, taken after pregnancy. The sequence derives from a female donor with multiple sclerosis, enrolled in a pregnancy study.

CDR3 nucleotide sequence: TGTGCCAGCAGCCCCCTAAGGGGAATGAACACTGAAGCTTTCTTT. Translating gives CASSPLRGMNTEAFF. The genes are TRBV27 and TRBJ1-1, with D perhaps matching TRBD1 (5 bases). Per germline, CDR1 MNHEY and CDR2 SMNVEV (reference sequence). With 6 bases removed from V and 0 bases from J, the gap between germline ends came to 14 bases. CDR3 length equals 15 residues.